A selection of T cell receptor beta chains follows, all from one sample in a study of regulatory T cells in long-lasting Graves disease. TCRdb analysed the multiplex PCR reads with MiXCR anew, one entry per CDR3 protein. The table has about half a million distinct CDR3 sequences, about 12% seen once. These data also formed part of another study, on T cells in Graves' hyperthyroidism and ophthalmopathy.

Sequencing used peripheral blood mononuclear cells (PBMCs), obtained at new diagnosis, from a patient treated with antithyroid drugs. The receptors originated from a woman in her 30s with Graves disease. Each CDR3 is given with its conserved first and last residue. D genes are given only for firm matches. Expanded clones get a size class; other rows say once, few or many, or leave the size out.

NA | TRBJ1-4 | TRBV7-9 | TRBD1 | 15 | TGTGCCAGCGGGACAGGGATGGTTGGTGCTGAAAAACTGTTTTTT | CASGTGMVGAEKLFF
many | TRBJ1-2 | TRBV6-1 | NA | 13 | TGTGCCAGCAGGACCGGGTTAGACTATGGCTACACCTTC | CASRTGLDYGYTF
NA | TRBJ1-1 | TRBV9 | NA | 15 | TGTGCCAGCAGCGCCGTCGAACATAGGGACACTGAAGCTTTCTTT | CASSAVEHRDTEAFF
NA | TRBJ1-2 | TRBV7-9 | NA | 19 | TGTGCCAGCAGCCAGGGGCCGAGGCCTCAAAGCGGGCGGAACTATGGCTACACCTTC | CASSQGPRPQSGRNYGYTF
NA | TRBJ2-7 | TRBV4-1 | TRBD1 | 15 | TGCGCCAGCAGCCAAGTCCGGGACAGGATCTACGAGCAGTACTTC | CASSQVRDRIYEQYF
many | TRBJ1-6 | TRBV7-8 | NA | 12 | TGTGCCAGCAGCTTTAGGCATTCACCCCTCCACTTT | CASSFRHSPLHF
NA | TRBJ2-2 | TRBV29-1 | NA | 13 | TGCAGCGTTGGAATTGGTGGCACCGGGGAGCTGTTTTTT | CSVGIGGTGELFF
few | TRBJ2-1 | TRBV7-9 | NA | 12 | TGTGCCAGCAGCCTGGGACGGATTGAGCAGTTCTTC | CASSLGRIEQFF
many | TRBJ2-7 | TRBV7-3 | TRBD2 | 16 | TGTGCCAGCAGCGAGCAACCTAGCGGGCGTTCCTACGAGCAGTACTTC | CASSEQPSGRSYEQYF
few | TRBJ2-2 | TRBV12-3/TRBV12-4 | NA | 13 | TGTGCCGGCAGGAGAAGTATTGCCGGGGAGCTGTTTTTT | CAGRRSIAGELFF
few | TRBJ2-7 | TRBV19 | NA | 17 | TGTGCCAGTAGTATGAACCCCGGGCCGATAATCGCCTACGAGCAGTACTTC | CASSMNPGPIIAYEQYF
NA | TRBJ1-3 | TRBV3-1 | NA | 17 | TGTGCCAGCAGCCAAGACCCGGGTCCCAGCTCTGGAAACACCATATATTTT | CASSQDPGPSSGNTIYF
many | TRBJ2-7 | TRBV7-9 | TRBD1 | 15 | TGTGCCAGCAGCCGAACGGACAGGACGACCTACGAGCAGTACTTC | CASSRTDRTTYEQYF
few | TRBJ1-1 | TRBV30 | NA | 13 | TGTGCCTGGAGTGATGGGGTAAGCACTGAAGCTTTCTTT | CAWSDGVSTEAFF
many | TRBJ1-1 | TRBV28 | NA | 14 | TGTGCCAGCAGATTTACAGACATGAACACTGAAGCTTTCTTT | CASRFTDMNTEAFF
NA | TRBJ1-2 | TRBV11-2 | NA | 13 | TGTGCCAGCAGCTTAGGATGGCGACGGGATAACACCTTC | CASSLGWRRDNTF
NA | TRBJ2-7 | TRBV28 | TRBD1 | 15 | TGTGCCAGCAGTTTCCTCAACAGGGGGCAGGACGAGCAGTACTTC | CASSFLNRGQDEQYF
once | TRBJ2-1 | TRBV30 | NA | 16 | TGTGCCTGGAGTGTACTCGACCCAAGCTCCTACAATGAGCAGTTCTTC | CAWSVLDPSSYNEQFF
many | TRBJ2-5 | TRBV11-2 | TRBD2 | 14 | TGTGCCAGCAGCCTAAGACTAGCGCAAGAGACCCAGTACTTC | CASSLRLAQETQYF
few | TRBJ2-7 | TRBV3-1 | NA | 16 | TGTGCCAGCAGCCGATACGGACAGTCTTCCTCCTACGAGCAGTACTTC | CASSRYGQSSSYEQYF
few | TRBJ2-1 | TRBV19 | NA | 15 | TGTGCCAGTAGTACAACCGGGACACGTTACAATGAGCAGTTCTTC | CASSTTGTRYNEQFF
NA | TRBJ2-7 | TRBV20-1 | NA | 15 | TGCAGTGCTAGGGAGAACAGGGCCCCGAACTACGAGCAGTACTTC | CSARENRAPNYEQYF
NA | TRBJ2-2 | TRBV28 | NA | 15 | TGTGCCAGCAGCATTCTTCCCCTACCAGGTGGGGAGCTGTTTTTT | CASSILPLPGGELFF
NA | TRBJ2-1 | TRBV14 | NA | 15 | TGTGCCAGCAGCCAACAGGGGAGGTCCTACAATGAGCAGTTCTTC | CASSQQGRSYNEQFF
many | TRBJ2-7 | TRBV12-3/TRBV12-4 | NA | 15 | TGTGCCAGCAGTTTCTCTATCAGTTTCTCTTACGAGCAGTACTTC | CASSFSISFSYEQYF
NA | TRBJ1-2 | TRBV2 | NA | 13 | TGTGCCAGCACCGCCGAAGTGCGCTATGGCTACACCTTC | CASTAEVRYGYTF
many | TRBJ2-3 | TRBV15 | NA | 16 | TGTGCCACCAGCAGAGATCGCTGGGGCGTTATAGATACGCAGTATTTT | CATSRDRWGVIDTQYF
many | TRBJ1-3 | TRBV2 | NA | 12 | TGTGGCAGGAGCGGGCAGGGAAACACCATATATTTT | CGRSGQGNTIYF
many | TRBJ2-4 | TRBV2 | TRBD2 | 12 | TGTGCCAGCGGGGAGGGAGCAAACATTCAGTACTTC | CASGEGANIQYF